The T cell receptor (beta chain) described here comes from a study of blood T cell repertoires in COVID-19. Study summary: COVID-19 samples from acute and convalescent phases originated in the United States, Italy and Spain. T cells, B-cell-depleted T cells, or PBMCs supplied cDNA or gDNA.

How the authors handled the data: How many nucleated cells were present was estimated from reference gene primer amplification. Profiling relied on immunoSEQ multiplex PCR, and the TCRdb table lists in-frame clones only, not all of them. That table gives V, J and clone size, and the DNA gave D and trimming. The sample has tens of thousands of clones, about 85% seen once; the top ten hold about 5.3%. The CDR3 spans 13 residues. CDR1 is LGHDT, CDR2 YNNKEL, per germline (reference sequence). Notes on this clone: Its ends do not fully match the called genes, so a read error is possible.

The sequence was collected from a man in his 70s with acute or convalescent COVID-19. This sequence joins TRBV3-1 (or the pseudogene TRBV3-2) and TRBJ2-1; 7 bases align to TRBD1. The sequencing input was peripheral blood. The CDR3 DNA reads TGTGCCAGCAGCCAGACAGTACAGGGGTCCGGTGTCTTC. Its translation is CASSQTVQGSGVF.